The T cell receptor beta chain under discussion was sequenced for a study of T cells in Graves' hyperthyroidism and ophthalmopathy. This clonotype was seen ten or more times. Authors of the study amplified TCR beta CDR3 regions from RNA transcripts. HTBI primers were employed in a first-round RT-PCR of the TCR CDR3. Using its own MiXCR run on the multiplex PCR reads, TCRdb lists one record per CDR3 protein. The sample holds 550,000 to 650,000 distinct CDR3 sequences; 14% are singletons and the top ten take over 11%. Germline V gene sequence: CDR1 SNHLY, CDR2 FYNNEI. The V end lost 2 bases, the J end lost 3 bases, and 15 bases lay between the germline ends. The length of the CDR3 is 16 residues.

This TCR was recovered from a woman aged 40 to 49 with Graves' hyperthyroidism. The chain employs TRBV2 and TRBJ2-3, with D maybe TRBD2 (6 bases). Sequencing used blood. CDR3 loop: CASSESTRRQTDTQYF. The CDR3 nucleotides read TGTGCCAGCAGTGAATCGACTAGAAGGCAAACAGATACGCAGTATTTT.